The 24 T cell receptor beta chains listed next were all sequenced from one sample in a study of early T cells in non-severe SARS-CoV-2 infection. TCRdb re-analysed the 5' RACE reads in MiXCR, keeping a single row per CDR3 protein. Among around 50,000 distinct CDR3 sequences, roughly 6.2% were seen once, and the ten largest hold roughly 4%. The specimen was whole blood. The source is an adult who was a healthcare worker with PCR-confirmed SARS-CoV-2 infection or an uninfected control (not recorded which).

This clonotype has at least ten counts. This chain connects TRBV7-3 to TRBJ1-2; 8 bases match TRBD1. V lost 5 bases and J lost 0; bases outside the gene matches: 5. The CDR3 sequence is 15 residues long. CDR1 SGHTA and CDR2 FQGTGA come from the germline V gene. The DNA for the CDR3 is TGTGCCAGCAGCCCACGGACAGGGACTAACTATGGCTACACCTTC. Protein: CASSPRTGTNYGYTF.

This clonotype showed up just a few times. This chain uses TRBV3-1 with TRBJ1-4; 8 bases line up with TRBD1. Per germline, CDR1 LGHDT and CDR2 YNNKEL (reference sequence). Losses at the gene ends were 2 bases for V and 0 bases for J; bases not matched to a gene: 11. This CDR3 has 19 amino acids. As DNA, the CDR3 is TGTGCCAGCAGCCAACCGAGGACAGGGATGATTGCAACTAATGAAAAACTGTTTTTT. Its translation is CASSQPRTGMIATNEKLFF.

This clonotype was detected only a few times. This chain joins TRBV6-6 and TRBJ2-3, with 8 bases aligning to TRBD2. The J segment lost 2 bases and the V segment lost 7 bases, leaving 11 bases of the junction unmatched. Germline V gene sequence: CDR1 MNHNY, CDR2 SVGAGI (reference sequence). This CDR3 is built from 16 residues. The CDR3 is CASIKPGGTHTDTQYF. Written as DNA, the CDR3 is TGTGCCAGCATCAAACCGGGGGGGACTCACACAGATACGCAGTATTTT.

Regarding this clonotype: Germline is not matched at one junction end, which may reflect a read error. V usage is TRBV7-7 and J usage is TRBJ2-3, with D unclear. This CDR3 is 13 amino acids long. CDR1 and CDR2 (germline): SSHAT, FNYEAQ (reference sequence). In DNA, the CDR3 is TGTGCTAGCAGCTTAGATTTCTCCGATACGCAGTATTTT. It yields the protein CASSLDFSDTQYF. Full variable domain (remainder filled in from reference TRBV7-7 and TRBJ2-3): GAGVSQSPRYKVTKRGQDVTLRCDPISSHATLYWYQQALGQGPEFLTYFNYEAQPDKSGLPSDRFSAERPEGSISTLTIQRTEQRDSAMYRCASSLDFSDTQYFGPGTRLTVL.

This clonotype was counted many times. This rearrangement joins TRBV5-4 to TRBJ2-6; 7 nucleotides align to TRBD2. The V segment lost 4 bases and the J segment 3 bases; nucleotides outside the gene matches: 4. CDR3 length equals 15 residues. In germline, CDR1 is SGHNT, CDR2 YYREEE (reference sequence). CDR3 nucleotides: TGTGCCAGCAGCCTGGGGGGGTATGGGGCCAACGTCCTGACTTTC. This codes for CASSLGGYGANVLTF.

There are many counts of this clonotype. This chain uses TRBV7-2 with TRBJ2-7; the D is unclear. This CDR3 is built from 11 residues. Germline V lookup: CDR1 SGHTA, CDR2 FQGNSA. V gave up 0 bases and J gave up 6 bases, with 3 bases separating them. The CDR3 nucleotides read TGTGCCAGCAGCTTAGCTGTCGAGCAGTACTTC. It encodes CASSLAVEQYF.

The chain couples TRBV6-2 or TRBV6-3 to TRBJ2-2; no reliable D call. This CDR3 spans 11 amino acids. Germline CDR1 MNHEY, CDR2 SVGEGT. Between the trimmed V and J ends, which lost 3 bases and 7 bases, there was a span of 3 bases. The CDR3 protein is CASSYVGELFF. The CDR3 bases are TGTGCCAGCAGTTATGTCGGGGAGCTGTTTTTT.

A few counts support this clonotype. The V gene is TRBV20-1, the J gene TRBJ2-7; D gene uncertain. Germline CDR1 is DFQATT and CDR2 is SNEGSKA (reference sequence). This CDR3 contains 12 residues. V was pared by 3 bases and J by 2 bases, with 8 bases between. The CDR3 coding sequence is TGCAGTGCTAGCGCAGGACCCTACGAGCAGTACTTC. Translated: CSASAGPYEQYF.

This clonotype has at least ten counts. This chain links TRBV10-3 with TRBJ1-5; 7 positions match TRBD1. The CDR3 is 14 amino acids. Germline V gene lookup returns CDR1 ENHRY and CDR2 SYGVKD. The J segment lost 4 bases and the V segment lost 3 bases, leaving 3 bases of the junction unmatched. The DNA of the CDR3 is TGTGCCATCAGTGAATCACAGGGGAATCAGCCCCAGCATTTT. It specifies CAISESQGNQPQHF.

In DNA, the CDR3 is TGTGCCAGCAGTTTACTAGGGGTCTTGGCTGAAGCTTTCTTT. Translating it yields CASSLLGVLAEAFF. V usage is TRBV12-3 or TRBV12-4 and J usage is TRBJ1-1, with D possibly being TRBD1 (5 bases). The CDR3 length is 14 residues. Trimming took off 2 bases at V and 6 bases at J, with 13 bases between the two ends.

This clonotype has ten or more counts. CDR3 sequence reads: CAWTPGWELFF. The CDR3 region has the DNA TGTGCCTGGACCCCAGGCTGGGAGCTGTTTTTT. The chain employs TRBV30 and TRBJ2-2; D gene ambiguous. The CDR3 has 11 residues. The V gene lost 4 bases and the J gene lost 9 bases, with 9 bases spanning the gap. Germline V gene sequence: CDR1 GTSNPN, CDR2 SVGIG (reference sequence). Full variable domain (outside the CDR3, taken from reference TRBV30 and TRBJ2-2): SQTIHQWPATLVQPVGSPLSLECTVEGTSNPNLYWYRQAAGRGLQLLFYSVGIGQISSEVPQNLSASRPQDRQFILSSKKLLLSDSGFYLCAWTPGWELFFGEGSRLTVL.

This clonotype was counted at least ten times. The chain recombines TRBV5-4 with TRBJ1-1; D might be TRBD1 (6 bases). Germline V CDR1 and CDR2: SGHNT, YYREEE (reference sequence). This CDR3 has 14 residues. The ends were cut back, 2 bases at V and 2 bases at J, with 10 bases in the middle. CDR3 sequence (DNA): TGTGCCAGCAGCTTACAGGGCAGAAACACTGAAGCTTTCTTT. Translating it yields CASSLQGRNTEAFF.

This clonotype was observed at least ten times. V gene TRBV12-3 or TRBV12-4 combines with J gene TRBJ2-3, with 11 nucleotides matching TRBD1. Losses at the gene ends were 8 bases for V and 3 bases for J; bases not matched to a gene: 1. The CDR3 loop spans 13 amino acids. The CDR3 DNA is TGTGCCAGCGGGACAGGGGGAACAGATACGCAGTATTTT. Translated: CASGTGGTDTQYF.

A few counts support this clonotype. This chain links TRBV6-1 with TRBJ2-3, with a weak D call TRBD1 (5 bases). This CDR3 contains 16 residues. V lost 4 bases and J 1 base, leaving 15 bases between the germline ends. CDR1 MNHNS and CDR2 SASEGT come from the germline V gene. Here the CDR3 DNA reads TGTGCCAGCAGTGGACAGATTTTCGCAGGCACAGATACGCAGTATTTT. Encoded protein: CASSGQIFAGTDTQYF.

The gene calls are TRBV29-1 and TRBJ2-1, with 7 bases matching TRBD1. The V gene end was trimmed by 6 bases and the J gene end by 5 bases; junction bases not matched to a gene: 7. This CDR3 has 13 residues. Germline CDR1 reads SQVTM; CDR2 reads ANQGSEA. Here the CDR3 DNA reads TGCAGCGTCTCAGACAGGGTTCACAATGAGCAGTTCTTC. It specifies CSVSDRVHNEQFF.

The J gene is TRBJ2-4, the V gene TRBV7-6, with 9 bases lining up with TRBD1. CDR3 length equals 14 residues. V lost 5 bases and J lost 6; bases outside the gene matches: 5. CDR1 and CDR2 (germline): SGHVS, FNYEAQ. The CDR3 region is CASSATGGPNIQYF. The CDR3, as DNA: TGTGCCAGCAGCGCCACAGGGGGCCCAAACATTCAGTACTTC.

Ten or more counts support this clonotype. The V call is TRBV7-8, the J call TRBJ1-2, with D perhaps matching TRBD1 (5 bases). The ends were cut back, 5 bases at V and 1 base at J, with 17 bases in the middle. Per germline, CDR1 SGHVS and CDR2 FQNEAQ. This CDR3 has 16 amino acids. The CDR3, as DNA: TGTGCCAGCAGCCTAACAATGCTGGGGGGTAACTATGGCTACACCTTC. It encodes CASSLTMLGGNYGYTF.

The table lists this clonotype with many counts. This sequence joins TRBV20-1 and TRBJ2-1; D call uncertain. The CDR3 totals 15 residues. V dropped 5 bases and J dropped 2 bases, with 16 bases sitting between them. Germline CDR1 and CDR2: DFQATT and SNEGSKA (reference sequence). The CDR3 DNA reads as TGCAGTGCTCCCTGGACGGCAACGGCCTACAATGAGCAGTTCTTC. Its translation is CSAPWTATAYNEQFF.

There are many counts of this clonotype. The V and J genes are TRBV6-2 or TRBV6-3 and TRBJ2-1, with a possible D match to TRBD1 (6 bases). With 0 bases removed from V and 6 bases from J, the gap between germline ends came to 9 bases. The CDR3 totals 14 residues. Germline loops: CDR1 MNHEY, CDR2 SVGEGT. The CDR3: CASSYSEGGNEQFF. The CDR3 region has the DNA TGTGCCAGCAGTTACTCGGAAGGGGGCAATGAGCAGTTCTTC.

This sequence joins TRBV2 and TRBJ2-6, with 12 nucleotides matching TRBD2. CDR1 and CDR2 from the germline V gene are SNHLY and FYNNEI. Trimming took 6 bases from V and 4 from J; bases not matched to a gene: 4. This CDR3 has 16 amino acids. The DNA for the CDR3 is TGTGCCAGCAGCAGACTAGCGGGGGCCGGGGCCAACGTCCTGACTTTC. Its translation is CASSRLAGAGANVLTF. The whole variable domain, remainder taken from reference TRBV2 and TRBJ2-6, is EPEVTQTPSHQVTQMGQEVILRCVPISNHLYFYWYRQILGQKVEFLVSFYNNEISEKSEIFDDQFSVERPDGSNFTLKIRSTKLEDSAMYFCASSRLAGAGANVLTFGAGSRLTVL.

This clonotype showed up many times. V and J are TRBV7-9 and TRBJ2-3; D unresolved. The length of the CDR3 is 15 residues. Germline assignment: CDR1 SEHNR and CDR2 FQNEAQ (reference sequence). V dropped 1 base and J dropped 5 bases, with 13 bases sitting between them. For the CDR3, the DNA is TGTGCCAGCAGCTTAGAGGAGTACCGCGGAGATACGCAGTATTTT. As protein: CASSLEEYRGDTQYF.

Ten or more counts support this clonotype. This chain uses TRBV11-2 with TRBJ1-1; TRBD1 is a possible D gene (6 bases). The CDR3 totals 13 residues. The V end was cut by 0 bases, the J end by 8 bases, with 10 bases between. CDR1 and CDR2 (germline): SGHAT, FQNNGV. The CDR3 sequence: CASSLDTGTEAFF. Here the CDR3 DNA reads TGTGCCAGCAGCTTAGACACAGGGACCGAAGCTTTCTTT. Filled out from reference TRBV11-2 and TRBJ1-1, the complete variable domain reads EAGVAQSPRYKIIEKRQSVAFWCNPISGHATLYWYQQILGQGPKLLIQFQNNGVVDDSQLPKDRFSAERLKGVDSTLKIQPAKLEDSAVYLCASSLDTGTEAFFGQGTRLTVV.

This clonotype was recorded many times. The chain combines TRBV4-3 with TRBJ2-5, with D perhaps TRBD2 (6 bases). Germline assignment: CDR1 LGHNA and CDR2 YSLEER. V lost 0 bases and J lost 2, with 13 bases in between. This CDR3 has 16 residues. The CDR3 DNA sequence: TGCGCCAGCAGCCAAGATCCCAGGCGGGGACAAGAGACCCAGTACTTC. Its translation is CASSQDPRRGQETQYF.

With regard to this clonotype: A clone one base away is much larger, so this may be a read error. As the CDR3 is not closed by the conserved phenylalanine or tryptophan, this likely results from a read error. V usage is TRBV30 and J usage is TRBJ1-2, with D possibly matching TRBD1 (5 bases). This CDR3 has 11 residues. V was clipped by 4 bases and J by 8 bases, with 11 bases between them. Per germline, CDR1 GTSNPN and CDR2 SVGIG (reference sequence). The CDR3 sequence is CAWTQGGGYTL. The CDR3 DNA reads TGTGCCTGGACGCAGGGTGGCGGCTACACCCTC.